This T cell receptor beta chain was sequenced during a study of T-cell memory formation after mild COVID-19. Trimming shortened V by 8 bases and J by 6 bases, and 10 bases separated the two germline ends. The CDR3 has 12 amino acids. The V gene's germline CDR1 is MNHEY and CDR2 SVGAGI. TCRdb re-called the 5' RACE reads through MiXCR, storing one row per CDR3 protein. The sample lists approximately 34,000 distinct CDR3 sequences, 7.7% occurring once. This clonotype showed up many times. Sequencing input: PBMCs or a T cell subset sorted from them (not recorded which). J is TRBJ1-4 and V is TRBV6-5; no firm D call. This clonotype originated in a man younger than 35 who had mild COVID-19 (a few samples of this study predate the infection). Cell type and time point are not known. The CDR3 DNA sequence: TGTGCCAGCCTCGGAGAGGATGAAAAACTGTTTTTT. Amino acid sequence: CASLGEDEKLFF.